The sequence of this T cell receptor (beta chain) was determined in a study of CD8+ T cells in alopecia areata. Findings of the study overall: The study also sequences resident alphabeta T cells of normal skin in scalp samples.

Treatment meaning: oral pan-JAK inhibitor, 5-10 mg twice daily. This clone showed up just a few times. Its antigen is not known. In each case, RNA was isolated and then reverse transcribed into cDNA as the sequencing template. Repertoires were generated with immunoSEQ multiplex PCR, while TCRdb's copy carries only in-frame clones and drops some. This sample carries around 200,000 clones, about three fifths of them seen once, and the ten largest clones take 10% to 15%. V lost 5 bases and J 3 bases, leaving 15 bases between the germline ends. The germline V gene encodes CDR1 MNHEY and CDR2 SMNVEV (reference sequence). The CDR3 is made up of 15 amino acids.

The clonotype comes from a human donor with alopecia areata. V and J are TRBV27 and TRBJ2-3, with D tentatively TRBD2 (5 bases). This specimen consisted of CD8+ T cells sorted from blood, obtained at week 24, from a patient treated with tofacitinib. The CDR3 coding sequence is TGTGCCAGCAGTCCGGGAACACCTAGAACAGATACGCAGTATTTT. It translates to CASSPGTPRTDTQYF.